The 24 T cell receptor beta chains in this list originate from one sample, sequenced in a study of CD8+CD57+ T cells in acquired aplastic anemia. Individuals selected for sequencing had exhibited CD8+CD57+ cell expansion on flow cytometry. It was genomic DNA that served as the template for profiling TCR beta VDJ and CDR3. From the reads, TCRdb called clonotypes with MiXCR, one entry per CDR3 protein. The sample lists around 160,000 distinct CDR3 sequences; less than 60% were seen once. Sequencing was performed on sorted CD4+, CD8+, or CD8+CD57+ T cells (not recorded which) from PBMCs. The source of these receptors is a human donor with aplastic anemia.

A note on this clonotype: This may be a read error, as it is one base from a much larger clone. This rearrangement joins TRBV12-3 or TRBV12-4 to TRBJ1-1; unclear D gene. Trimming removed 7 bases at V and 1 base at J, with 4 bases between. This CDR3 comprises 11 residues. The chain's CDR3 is CASIWNTEAFF. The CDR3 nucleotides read TGTGCCAGCATTTGGAACACTGAAGCTTTCTTT.

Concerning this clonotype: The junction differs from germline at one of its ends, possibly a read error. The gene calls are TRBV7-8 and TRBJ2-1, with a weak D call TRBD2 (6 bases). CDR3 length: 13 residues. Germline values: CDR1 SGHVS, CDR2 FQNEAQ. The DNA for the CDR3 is TGTGCCAGCAGCGGAGGGACGTACAATCAGCAGCTCTTC. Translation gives CASSGGTYNQQLF.

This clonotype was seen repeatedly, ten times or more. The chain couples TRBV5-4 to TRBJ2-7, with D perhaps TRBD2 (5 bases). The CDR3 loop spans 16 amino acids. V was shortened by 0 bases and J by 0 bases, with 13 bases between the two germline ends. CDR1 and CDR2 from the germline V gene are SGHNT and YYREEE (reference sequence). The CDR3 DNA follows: TGTGCCAGCAGCTTGGTGGCGGGCTTTAGCTCCTACGAGCAGTACTTC. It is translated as CASSLVAGFSSYEQYF.

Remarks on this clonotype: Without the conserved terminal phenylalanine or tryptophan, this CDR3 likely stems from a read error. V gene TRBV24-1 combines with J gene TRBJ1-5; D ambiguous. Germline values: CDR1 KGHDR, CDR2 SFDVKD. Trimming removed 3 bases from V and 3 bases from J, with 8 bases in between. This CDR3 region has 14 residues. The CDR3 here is CATSDVDTNQPQHV. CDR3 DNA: TGTGCCACCAGTGATGTCGACACCAATCAGCCCCAGCATGTT.

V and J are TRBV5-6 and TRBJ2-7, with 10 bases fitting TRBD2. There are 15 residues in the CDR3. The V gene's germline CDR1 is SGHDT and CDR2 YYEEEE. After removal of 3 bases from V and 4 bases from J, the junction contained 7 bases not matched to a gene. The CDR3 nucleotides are TGTGCCAGCAGCTATAAACTAGCGGGACGATACGAGCAGTACTTC. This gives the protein CASSYKLAGRYEQYF.

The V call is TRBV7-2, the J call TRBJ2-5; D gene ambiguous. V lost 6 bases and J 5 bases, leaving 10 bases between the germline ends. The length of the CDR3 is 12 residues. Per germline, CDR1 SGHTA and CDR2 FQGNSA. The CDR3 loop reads CASRSVGETQYF. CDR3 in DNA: TGTGCCAGCAGATCAGTAGGGGAGACCCAGTACTTC.

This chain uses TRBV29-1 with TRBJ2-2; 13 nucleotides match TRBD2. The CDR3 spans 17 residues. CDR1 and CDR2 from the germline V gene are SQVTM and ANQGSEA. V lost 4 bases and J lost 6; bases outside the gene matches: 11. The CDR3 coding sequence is TGCAGCGTTGTTGGACTAGCGGGAGAAGGTCGTTCCGGGGAGCTGTTTTTT. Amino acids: CSVVGLAGEGRSGELFF.

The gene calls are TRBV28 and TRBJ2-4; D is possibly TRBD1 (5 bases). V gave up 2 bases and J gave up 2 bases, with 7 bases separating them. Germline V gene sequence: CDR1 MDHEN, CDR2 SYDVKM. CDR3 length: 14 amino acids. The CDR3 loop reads CASSLAGPKNIQYF. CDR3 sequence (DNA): TGTGCCAGCAGTTTAGCAGGGCCCAAAAACATTCAGTACTTC.

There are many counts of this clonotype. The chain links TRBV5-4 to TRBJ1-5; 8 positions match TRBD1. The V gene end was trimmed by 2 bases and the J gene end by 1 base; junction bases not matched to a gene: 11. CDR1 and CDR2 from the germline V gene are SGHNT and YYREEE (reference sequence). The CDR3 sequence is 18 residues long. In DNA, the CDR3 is TGTGCCAGCAGCTTTAACGACAGGGGAGACCAGAGCAATCAGCCCCAGCATTTT. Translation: CASSFNDRGDQSNQPQHF.

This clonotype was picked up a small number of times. CDR3 in DNA: TGTGCCACCAGTGATTCTGGGGGCTCCCGGCCCTACGAGCAGTACTTC. It specifies CATSDSGGSRPYEQYF. The chain recombines TRBV24-1 with TRBJ2-7, with TRBD1 as a possible D gene (6 bases). The CDR3 is made up of 16 amino acids. Germline lookup yields CDR1 KGHDR and CDR2 SFDVKD. Trimming took off 2 bases at V and 2 bases at J, with 15 bases between the two ends.

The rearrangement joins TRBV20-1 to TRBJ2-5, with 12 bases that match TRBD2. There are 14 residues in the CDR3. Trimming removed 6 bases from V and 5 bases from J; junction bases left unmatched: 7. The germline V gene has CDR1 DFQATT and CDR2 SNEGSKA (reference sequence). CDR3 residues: CSATGLAGRETQYF. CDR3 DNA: TGCAGTGCAACGGGACTAGCGGGCCGGGAGACCCAGTACTTC.

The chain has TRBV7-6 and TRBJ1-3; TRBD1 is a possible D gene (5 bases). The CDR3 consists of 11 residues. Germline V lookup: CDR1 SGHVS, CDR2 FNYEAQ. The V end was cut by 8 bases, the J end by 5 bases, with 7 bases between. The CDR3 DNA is TGTGCCAGCGGGGGTCGAAACACCATATATTTT. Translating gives CASGGRNTIYF.

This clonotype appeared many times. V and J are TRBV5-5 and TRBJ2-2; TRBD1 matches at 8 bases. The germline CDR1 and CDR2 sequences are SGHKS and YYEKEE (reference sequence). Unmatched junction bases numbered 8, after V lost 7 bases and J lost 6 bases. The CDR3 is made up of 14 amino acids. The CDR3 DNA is TGTGCCAGCGAGCAGGGGGCGCACCCCGGGGAGCTGTTTTTT. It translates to CASEQGAHPGELFF.

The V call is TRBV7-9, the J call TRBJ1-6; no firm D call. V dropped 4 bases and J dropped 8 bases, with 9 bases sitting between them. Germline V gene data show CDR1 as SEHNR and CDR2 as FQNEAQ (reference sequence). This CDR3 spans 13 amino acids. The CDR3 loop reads CASSYLSDSPLHF. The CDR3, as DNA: TGTGCCAGCAGCTACCTAAGTGATTCACCCCTCCACTTT. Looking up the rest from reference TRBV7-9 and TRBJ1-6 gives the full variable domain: DTGVSQNPRHKITKRGQNVTFRCDPISEHNRLYWYRQTLGQGPEFLTYFQNEAQLEKSRLLSDRFSAERPKGSFSTLEIQRTEQGDSAMYLCASSYLSDSPLHFGNGTRLTVT.

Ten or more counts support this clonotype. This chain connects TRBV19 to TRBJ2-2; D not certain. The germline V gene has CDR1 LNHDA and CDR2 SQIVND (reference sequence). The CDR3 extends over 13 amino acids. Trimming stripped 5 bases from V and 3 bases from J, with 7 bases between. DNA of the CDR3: TGTGCCAGTAGTCCCCTAGACACCGGGGAGCTGTTTTTT. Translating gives CASSPLDTGELFF.

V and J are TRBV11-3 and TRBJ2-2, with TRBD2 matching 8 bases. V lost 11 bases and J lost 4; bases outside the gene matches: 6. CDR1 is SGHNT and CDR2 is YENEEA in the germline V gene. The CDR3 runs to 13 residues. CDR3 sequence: CAEGLDSTGELFF. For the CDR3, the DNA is TGTGCCGAGGGACTAGACTCCACCGGGGAGCTGTTTTTT.

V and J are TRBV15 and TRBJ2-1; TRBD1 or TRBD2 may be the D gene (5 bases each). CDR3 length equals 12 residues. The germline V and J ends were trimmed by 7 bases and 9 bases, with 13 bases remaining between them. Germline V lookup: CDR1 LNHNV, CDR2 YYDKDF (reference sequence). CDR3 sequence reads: CATKETRGEQFF. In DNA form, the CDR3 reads TGTGCCACCAAGGAGACGAGGGGTGAGCAGTTCTTC.

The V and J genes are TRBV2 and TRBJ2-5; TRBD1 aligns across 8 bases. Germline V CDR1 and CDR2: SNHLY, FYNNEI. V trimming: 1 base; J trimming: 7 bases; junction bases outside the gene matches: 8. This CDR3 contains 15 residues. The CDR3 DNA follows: TGTGCCAGCAGTGAAGACAGGGGGGACTCAGGGACCCAGTACTTC. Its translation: CASSEDRGDSGTQYF.

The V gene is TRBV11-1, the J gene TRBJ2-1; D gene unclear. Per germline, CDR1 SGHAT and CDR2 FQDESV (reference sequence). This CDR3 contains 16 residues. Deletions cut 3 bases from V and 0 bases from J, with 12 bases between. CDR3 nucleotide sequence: TGTGCCAGCAGCTTCGGGCCTAGGAGCTCCTACAATGAGCAGTTCTTC. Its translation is CASSFGPRSSYNEQFF. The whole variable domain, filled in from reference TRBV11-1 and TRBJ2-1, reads EAEVAQSPRYKITEKSQAVAFWCDPISGHATLYWYRQILGQGPELLVQFQDESVVDDSQLPKDRFSAERLKGVDSTLKIQPAELGDSAMYLCASSFGPRSSYNEQFFGPGTRLTVL.

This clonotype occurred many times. The CDR3 is CASSLAGGRGETQYF. In DNA form, the CDR3 reads TGTGCCAGCAGCTTAGCTGGCGGGAGAGGGGAGACCCAGTACTTC. The chain is built from TRBV7-2 and TRBJ2-5, with TRBD2 matching 7 bases. Looked up from germline, CDR1 is SGHTA and CDR2 is FQGNSA. After removal of 0 bases from V and 5 bases from J, the junction contained 6 bases not matched to a gene. CDR3 length equals 15 residues.

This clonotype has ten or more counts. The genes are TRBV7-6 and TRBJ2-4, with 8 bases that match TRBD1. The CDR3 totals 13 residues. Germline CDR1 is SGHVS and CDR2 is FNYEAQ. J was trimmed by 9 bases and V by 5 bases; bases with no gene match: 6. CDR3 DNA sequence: TGTGCCAGCAGCCGGGGACAGGAGGGCATTCAGTACTTC. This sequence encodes CASSRGQEGIQYF.

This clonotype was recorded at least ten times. CDR3 nucleotides: TGTGCCAGCACCGGGGGAGGCGACACCGGGGAGCTGTTTTTT. Translating gives CASTGGGDTGELFF. The chain joins TRBV10-3 to TRBJ2-2; tentatively, D is TRBD2 (6 bases). Germline-derived CDR1 and CDR2 are ENHRY and SYGVKD. The CDR3 has 14 amino acids. V lost 10 bases and J 3 bases, leaving 15 bases between the germline ends.

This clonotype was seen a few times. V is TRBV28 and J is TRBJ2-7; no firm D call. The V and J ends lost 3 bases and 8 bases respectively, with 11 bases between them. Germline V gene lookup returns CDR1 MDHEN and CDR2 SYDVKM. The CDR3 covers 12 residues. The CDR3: CASSFLDGQQYF. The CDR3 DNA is TGTGCCAGCAGTTTTCTCGACGGTCAGCAGTACTTC.

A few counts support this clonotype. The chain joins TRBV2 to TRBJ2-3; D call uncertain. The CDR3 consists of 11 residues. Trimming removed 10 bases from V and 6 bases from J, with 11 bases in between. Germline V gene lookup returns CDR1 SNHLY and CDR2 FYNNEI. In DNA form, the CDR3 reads TGTGCCACGCTACTTCGGGATACGCAGTATTTT. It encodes CATLLRDTQYF.